This T cell receptor (beta chain) was sequenced during a study of T cell responses to AZD1222 COVID-19 vaccine. Study outcomes and limitations: Variant regions that are unmutated are reportedly the target of nearly half of spike-specific TCRs. The donors showed a predominance of white British ancestry and of females, with possible underestimation of clonal diversity.

Regarding this clone: Its antigen remains unidentified.

CDR1 is SNHLY, CDR2 FYNNEI, per germline. The ends lost 11 bases at V and 6 bases at J; junction bases unmatched: 18. The CDR3 length is 15 residues. Using immunoSEQ multiplex PCR, the repertoire was profiled, and TCRdb retains in-frame clones only, with some absent. The sample comprises about 88,000 clones, approximately 88% of which are singletons, and 4% to 5% rests with the top ten. The genes are TRBV2 and TRBJ1-2; TRBD1 matches at 7 bases. This receptor was obtained from an adult who received the AZD1222 COVID-19 vaccine. The sample consisted of peripheral blood, taken 28 days after the second AZD1222 dose. The CDR3 region has the DNA TGTGCCGGGAACTCTCTCACAGGGGCCCTGGATGGCTACACCTTC. It encodes CAGNSLTGALDGYTF.